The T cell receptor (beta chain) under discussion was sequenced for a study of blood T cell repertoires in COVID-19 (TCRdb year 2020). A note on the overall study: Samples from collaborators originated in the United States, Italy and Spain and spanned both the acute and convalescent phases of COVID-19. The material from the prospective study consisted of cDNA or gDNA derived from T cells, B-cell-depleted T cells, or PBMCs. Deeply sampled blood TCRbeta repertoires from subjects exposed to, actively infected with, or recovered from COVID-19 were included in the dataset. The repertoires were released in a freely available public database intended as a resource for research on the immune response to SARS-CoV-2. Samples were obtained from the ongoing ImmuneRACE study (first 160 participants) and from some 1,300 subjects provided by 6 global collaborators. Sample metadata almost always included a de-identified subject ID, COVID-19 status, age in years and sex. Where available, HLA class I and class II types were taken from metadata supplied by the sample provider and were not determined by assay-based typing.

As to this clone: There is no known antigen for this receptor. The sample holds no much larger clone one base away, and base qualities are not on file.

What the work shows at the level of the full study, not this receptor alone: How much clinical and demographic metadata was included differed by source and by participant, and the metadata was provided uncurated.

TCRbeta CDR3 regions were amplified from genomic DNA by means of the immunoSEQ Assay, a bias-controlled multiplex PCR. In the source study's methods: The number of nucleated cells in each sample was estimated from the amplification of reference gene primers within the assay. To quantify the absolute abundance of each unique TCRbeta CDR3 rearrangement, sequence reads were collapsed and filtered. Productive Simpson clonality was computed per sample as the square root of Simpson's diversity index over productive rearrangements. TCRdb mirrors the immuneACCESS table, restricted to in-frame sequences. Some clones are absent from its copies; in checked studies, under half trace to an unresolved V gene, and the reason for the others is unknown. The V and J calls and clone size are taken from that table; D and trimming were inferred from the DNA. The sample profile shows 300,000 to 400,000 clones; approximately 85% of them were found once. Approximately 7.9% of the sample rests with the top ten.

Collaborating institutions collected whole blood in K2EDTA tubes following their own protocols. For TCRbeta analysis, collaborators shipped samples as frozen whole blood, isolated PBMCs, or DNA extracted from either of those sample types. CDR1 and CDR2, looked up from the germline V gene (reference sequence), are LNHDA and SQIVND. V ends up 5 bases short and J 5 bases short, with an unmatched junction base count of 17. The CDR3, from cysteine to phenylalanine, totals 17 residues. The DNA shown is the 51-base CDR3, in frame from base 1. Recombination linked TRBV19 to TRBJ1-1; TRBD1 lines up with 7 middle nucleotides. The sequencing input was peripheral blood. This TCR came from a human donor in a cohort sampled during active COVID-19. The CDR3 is CASSPTTGQSTRTEAFF. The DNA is TGTGCCAGTAGTCCCACCACGGGACAGTCGACTAGAACTGAAGCTTTCTTT.